This T cell receptor (beta chain) emerged from a study of T cells expressing NK-cell markers. Whole-study context: Repertoire data for TCR beta were derived from sorted T cells (CD3+CD56+NKG2C+, CD3+CD56+NKG2C- and CD3+CD56-NKG2C+). Among the eight sequenced donors, seven tested HCMV-seropositive and one tested seronegative.

The CDR3 spans 16 residues. CDR1 DFQATT and CDR2 SNEGSKA come from the germline V gene (reference sequence). Whole-study findings and limits: Leadership of the CD3+CD56-NKG2C+ fraction also belonged to these clonotypes in several donors.

5'RACE template switching with UMIs produced the TCR beta cDNA. One entry per CDR3 protein, without DNA, is what TCRdb gives after re-calling the 5' RACE reads. This sample's clone table lists 150,000 to 180,000 distinct CDR3 sequences. To note about this clonotype: Its specificity is not known.

The clonotype comes from a woman between 50 and 59 years old in good health. The sequencing input was blood T cells: a sorted CD56 or NKG2C T cell subset, CD4+ or CD8+ T cells, or bulk PBMC T cells (not recorded which). This rearrangement joins TRBV20-1 to TRBJ2-1. The chain's CDR3 is CSARGGVKLSYNEQFF.